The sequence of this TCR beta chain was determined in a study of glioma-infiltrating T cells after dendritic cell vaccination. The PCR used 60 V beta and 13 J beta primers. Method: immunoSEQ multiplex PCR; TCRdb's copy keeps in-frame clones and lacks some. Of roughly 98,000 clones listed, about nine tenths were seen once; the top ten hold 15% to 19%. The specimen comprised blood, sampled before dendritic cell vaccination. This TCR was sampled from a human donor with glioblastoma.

DNA of the CDR3: TGTGCCTGGAGTCCCTCCGGGGGGGCCCAGCATTTT. Its protein product is CAWSPSGGAQHF. The gene calls are TRBV30 and TRBJ1-5; a weak D match, TRBD1 (5 bases). The V and J ends lost 2 bases and 11 bases respectively, with 13 bases between them. Germline V gene lookup returns CDR1 GTSNPN and CDR2 SVGIG (reference sequence). The CDR3 contains 12 residues.